Here is one T cell receptor beta chain with its context. The antigen is undetermined. Germline CDR1 ENHRY, CDR2 SYGVKD. This CDR3 spans 14 amino acids. Trimming pared 4 bases from V and 5 bases from J, leaving 9 bases between. This record belongs to a study of T cells after yellow fever vaccination. Points from the study as a whole: Abundant clonotypes from the bulk population could contaminate FACS-sorted repertoires. Booster samples showed a return of most primary-vaccination clones (approximately 96% CD4, around 88% CD8). Clonotypes found in both CD4 and CD8 compartments made up a small share. Peaking on day 5 versus 15, the secondary response was faster but weaker.

TCRdb passed the 5' RACE reads through MiXCR, listing each CDR3 protein once. The profile shows some 350,000 distinct CDR3 sequences, 3% to 4.5% of them singletons. The sequenced sample was PBMCs, obtained 5 days after the yellow fever booster vaccination. The receptor's source is a man aged 18 to 29 who received the YFV17D yellow fever vaccine. This chain uses TRBV10-3 with TRBJ1-6, with a weak D call TRBD1 (5 bases). In DNA, the CDR3 is TGTGCCATCAGTGTGGGGACTAATAATTCACCCCTCCACTTT. The encoded protein is CAISVGTNNSPLHF.